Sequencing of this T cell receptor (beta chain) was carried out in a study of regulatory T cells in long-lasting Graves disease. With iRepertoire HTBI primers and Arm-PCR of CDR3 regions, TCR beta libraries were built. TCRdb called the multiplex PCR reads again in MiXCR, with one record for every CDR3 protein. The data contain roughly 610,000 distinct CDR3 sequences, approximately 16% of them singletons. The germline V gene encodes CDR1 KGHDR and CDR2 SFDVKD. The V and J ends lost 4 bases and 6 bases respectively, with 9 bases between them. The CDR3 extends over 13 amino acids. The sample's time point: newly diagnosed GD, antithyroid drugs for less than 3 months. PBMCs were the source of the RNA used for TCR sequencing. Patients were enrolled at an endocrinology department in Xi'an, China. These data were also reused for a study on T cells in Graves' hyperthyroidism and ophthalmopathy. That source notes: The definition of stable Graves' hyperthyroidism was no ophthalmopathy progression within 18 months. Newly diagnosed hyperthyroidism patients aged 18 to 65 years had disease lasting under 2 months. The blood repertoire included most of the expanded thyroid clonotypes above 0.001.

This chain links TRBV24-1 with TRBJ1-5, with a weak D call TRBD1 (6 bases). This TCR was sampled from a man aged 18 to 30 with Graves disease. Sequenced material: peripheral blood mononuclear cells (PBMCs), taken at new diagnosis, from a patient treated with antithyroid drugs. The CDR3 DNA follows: TGTGCCACCAGTGACAGGGGTCGTCAGCCCCAGCATTTT. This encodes CATSDRGRQPQHF.